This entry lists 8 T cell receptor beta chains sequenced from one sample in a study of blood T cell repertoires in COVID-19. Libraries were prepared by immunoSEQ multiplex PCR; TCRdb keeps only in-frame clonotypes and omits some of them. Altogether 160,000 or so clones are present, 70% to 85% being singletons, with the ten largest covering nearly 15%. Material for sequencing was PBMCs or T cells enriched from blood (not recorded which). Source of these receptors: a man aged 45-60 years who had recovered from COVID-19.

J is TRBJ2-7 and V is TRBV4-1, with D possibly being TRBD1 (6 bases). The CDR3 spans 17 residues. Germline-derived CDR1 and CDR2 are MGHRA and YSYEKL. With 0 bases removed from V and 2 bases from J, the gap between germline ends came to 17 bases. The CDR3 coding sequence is TGCGCCAGCAGCCAAGATTCTGGACAGCAATTTACCTACGAGCAGTACTTC. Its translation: CASSQDSGQQFTYEQYF.

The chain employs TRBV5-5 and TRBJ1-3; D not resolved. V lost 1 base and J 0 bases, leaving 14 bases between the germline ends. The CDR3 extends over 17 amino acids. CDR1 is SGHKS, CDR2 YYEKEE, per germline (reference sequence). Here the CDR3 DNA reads TGTGCCAGCAGCTTGACGCATCATTGGAGCTCTGGAAACACCATATATTTT. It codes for CASSLTHHWSSGNTIYF.

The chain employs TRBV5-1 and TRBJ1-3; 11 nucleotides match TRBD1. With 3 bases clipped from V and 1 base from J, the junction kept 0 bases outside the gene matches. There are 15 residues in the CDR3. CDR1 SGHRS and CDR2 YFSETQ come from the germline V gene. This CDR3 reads CASSWDRGSGNTIYF. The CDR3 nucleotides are TGCGCCAGCAGCTGGGACAGGGGGTCTGGAAACACCATATATTTT. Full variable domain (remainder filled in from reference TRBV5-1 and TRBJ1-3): KAGVTQTPRYLIKTRGQQVTLSCSPISGHRSVSWYQQTPGQGLQFLFEYFSETQRNKGNFPGRFSGRQFSNSRSEMNVSTLELGDSALYLCASSWDRGSGNTIYFGEGSWLTVV.

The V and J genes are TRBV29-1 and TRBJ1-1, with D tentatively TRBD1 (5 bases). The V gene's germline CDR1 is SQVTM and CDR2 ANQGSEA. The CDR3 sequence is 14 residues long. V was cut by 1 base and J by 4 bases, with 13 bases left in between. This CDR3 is CSVEVGGLGTEAFF. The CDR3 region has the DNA TGCAGCGTTGAAGTGGGGGGACTGGGCACTGAAGCTTTCTTT.

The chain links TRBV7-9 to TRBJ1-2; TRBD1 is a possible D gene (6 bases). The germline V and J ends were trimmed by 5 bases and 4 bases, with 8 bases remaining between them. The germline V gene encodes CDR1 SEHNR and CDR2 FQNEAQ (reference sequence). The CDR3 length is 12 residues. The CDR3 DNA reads TGTGCCAGCAGCCAGGACAGCTATGGCTACACCTTC. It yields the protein CASSQDSYGYTF.

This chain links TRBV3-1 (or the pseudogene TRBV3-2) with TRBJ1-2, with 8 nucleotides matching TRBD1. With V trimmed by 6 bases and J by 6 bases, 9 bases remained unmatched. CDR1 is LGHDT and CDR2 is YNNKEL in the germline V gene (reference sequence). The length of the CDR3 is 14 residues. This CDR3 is CASSGGPRGHGYTF. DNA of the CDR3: TGTGCCAGCAGTGGAGGGCCCAGGGGGCATGGCTACACCTTC.

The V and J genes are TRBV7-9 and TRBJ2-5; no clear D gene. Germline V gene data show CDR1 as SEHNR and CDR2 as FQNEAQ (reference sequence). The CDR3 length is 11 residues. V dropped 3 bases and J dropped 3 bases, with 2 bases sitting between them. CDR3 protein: CASSFKETQYF. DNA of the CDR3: TGTGCCAGCAGCTTTAAAGAGACCCAGTACTTC.

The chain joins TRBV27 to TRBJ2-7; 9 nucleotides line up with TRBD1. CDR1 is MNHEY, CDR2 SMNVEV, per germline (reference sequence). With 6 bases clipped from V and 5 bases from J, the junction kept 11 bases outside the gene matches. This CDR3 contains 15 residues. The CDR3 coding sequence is TGTGCCAGCAGACAAGGGACAGGGAATTTACACGAGCAGTACTTC. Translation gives CASRQGTGNLHEQYF.